This T cell receptor beta chain was sequenced during a study of blood T cells in healthy people across ages. Study-level findings and limits: Unknown CMV status may confound age-related changes in expanded clones.

Donors each provided roughly 10 milliliters of peripheral blood. Through a sample-barcoded 5' primer and a J-beta primer mix, a second PCR was run for roughly 6 to 11 cycles. In TCRdb, the 5' RACE reads were re-called with MiXCR into one record per CDR3 protein. The sample has 800,000 to 1,000,000 distinct CDR3 sequences; roughly 48% are singletons. As concerns this clonotype: Antigen unknown.

Germline CDR1 MDHEN, CDR2 SYDVKM. V trimming: 0 bases; J trimming: 3 bases; junction bases outside the gene matches: 4. The CDR3 is 15 residues long. The rearrangement uses TRBV28 and TRBJ2-5; 7 positions match TRBD1. Material: blood. The TCR sequence derives from a man aged 25 to 45 in good health. The CDR3 sequence is CASSLWTGKEETQYF. The DNA of the CDR3 is TGTGCCAGCAGTTTATGGACAGGGAAGGAAGAGACCCAGTACTTC.